Below, 13 T cell receptor beta chains from the same sample are listed, as sequenced in a study of control samples from healthy donors and cancer patients. Libraries were prepared by immunoSEQ multiplex PCR; TCRdb keeps only in-frame clonotypes and omits some of them. The data contain around 150,000 clones, about 90% of them singletons. Sequenced sample: blood. These receptors all stem from a young man in good health.

This chain links TRBV28 with TRBJ2-5, with D unresolved. The ends were cut back, 5 bases at V and 2 bases at J, with 12 bases in the middle. The germline V gene has CDR1 MDHEN and CDR2 SYDVKM. The CDR3 is 14 amino acids. CDR3 protein: CASSPAEPQETQYF. CDR3 sequence (DNA): TGTGCCAGCAGTCCCGCGGAGCCACAAGAGACCCAGTACTTC.

The chain employs TRBV7-3 and TRBJ2-3; D is perhaps TRBD1 (6 bases). The germline V gene has CDR1 SGHTA and CDR2 FQGTGA. This CDR3 contains 15 residues. Trimming shortened V by 5 bases and J by 3 bases, and 15 bases separated the two germline ends. This CDR3 is CASSRTGKGTDTQYF. For the CDR3, the DNA is TGTGCCAGCAGCAGAACAGGGAAAGGGACAGATACGCAGTATTTT.

DNA of the CDR3: TGCGCCAGCACCTCGACGGGACTAGTGACCCAGTACTTC. It yields the protein CASTSTGLVTQYF. The chain recombines TRBV5-1 with TRBJ2-5; TRBD2 matches at 8 bases. CDR3 size: 13 residues. Losses at the gene ends were 6 bases for V and 7 bases for J; bases not matched to a gene: 8. Germline CDR1 and CDR2: SGHRS and YFSETQ.

V is TRBV7-8 and J is TRBJ2-1; D is perhaps TRBD1 (5 bases). Germline V CDR1 and CDR2: SGHVS, FQNEAQ. The V and J ends lost 2 bases and 5 bases respectively, with 7 bases between them. This CDR3 has 13 residues. CDR3 loop: CASSLRTHNEQFF. Here the CDR3 DNA reads TGTGCCAGCAGCTTAAGGACACACAATGAGCAGTTCTTC.

CDR3 DNA sequence: TGTGCCAGCAGTGAACGGTATAATTCACCCCTCCACTTT. This sequence encodes CASSERYNSPLHF. The chain links TRBV6-1 to TRBJ1-6; D is uncertain. The CDR3 is made up of 13 amino acids. Germline V gene lookup returns CDR1 MNHNS and CDR2 SASEGT. The germline V and J ends were trimmed by 2 bases and 4 bases, with 3 bases remaining between them.

The J gene is TRBJ2-1, the V gene TRBV7-8; 9 nucleotides line up with TRBD2. Germline CDR1 is SGHVS and CDR2 is FQNEAQ. V dropped 0 bases and J dropped 4; count of bases not matched to a gene: 4. The CDR3 loop spans 16 amino acids. The CDR3 sequence is CASSLARLAEYNEQFF. As DNA, the CDR3 is TGTGCCAGCAGCTTAGCGCGACTAGCGGAATACAATGAGCAGTTCTTC.

This sequence joins TRBV5-1 and TRBJ1-3; D call uncertain. Germline values: CDR1 SGHRS, CDR2 YFSETQ. There are 15 residues in the CDR3. Between the trimmed V and J ends, which lost 1 base and 0 bases, there was a span of 8 bases. The chain's CDR3 is CASSLSGNSGNTIYF. CDR3 nucleotide sequence: TGCGCCAGCAGCTTGAGCGGTAACTCTGGAAACACCATATATTTT.

The rearrangement links TRBV4-3 to TRBJ2-2; TRBD2 agrees at 10 bases. The J segment lost 5 bases and the V segment lost 0 bases, leaving 6 bases of the junction unmatched. This CDR3 has 17 amino acids. In germline, CDR1 is LGHNA, CDR2 YSLEER. CDR3 amino acids: CASSQDLSGGATGELFF. For the CDR3, the DNA is TGCGCCAGCAGCCAAGATCTGAGCGGGGGGGCAACCGGGGAGCTGTTTTTT.

The chain uses TRBV21-1 and TRBJ2-5; the table's D call, TRBD1, was not checked against the DNA. TRBV21-1 represents a pseudogene. This CDR3 is built from 15 residues. The CDR3 reads CASSKESDRQETQYF. DNA for the CDR3: TGTGCCAGCAGCAAAGAAAGCGACAGGCAAGAGACCCAGTACTTC.

CDR3 loop: CASSRTGLVSTDTQYF. CDR3 sequence (DNA): TGTGCCAGCAGCAGGACGGGACTCGTTAGCACAGATACGCAGTATTTT. V and J are TRBV7-2 and TRBJ2-3; tentative D call: TRBD2 (6 bases). The ends were cut back, 5 bases at V and 0 bases at J, with 15 bases in the middle. There are 16 residues in the CDR3. Germline lookup yields CDR1 SGHTA and CDR2 FQGNSA.

The chain recombines TRBV9 with TRBJ2-3; perhaps TRBD2 as D (7 bases). Between the trimmed V and J ends, which lost 4 bases and 3 bases, there was a span of 15 bases. The CDR3 spans 15 residues. Per the germline V gene, CDR1 is SGDLS and CDR2 is YYNGEE. CDR3 nucleotides: TGTGCCAGCAGCCCCCTAGGGGGGGCAACAGATACGCAGTATTTT. Translation gives CASSPLGGATDTQYF.

With regard to this clone: This sample also contains other DNA sequences that code for the same CDR3. J is TRBJ2-1 and V is TRBV19; 7 positions match TRBD1. This CDR3 is built from 13 residues. Per germline, CDR1 LNHDA and CDR2 SQIVND (reference sequence). V lost 0 bases and J lost 10; bases outside the gene matches: 3. Here the CDR3 reads CASSIDRGNEQFF. As DNA, the CDR3 is TGTGCCAGTAGTATAGACAGGGGGAACGAGCAGTTCTTC.

The sample holds one count of this clone. The chain joins TRBV6-5 to TRBJ2-2, with 8 nucleotides matching TRBD1. J was trimmed by 4 bases and V by 4 bases; bases with no gene match: 8. Germline V CDR1 and CDR2: MNHEY, SVGAGI. The CDR3 sequence is 16 residues long. The CDR3 DNA follows: TGTGCCAGCAGTTTTGGACAGGGACGGAGCACCGGGGAGCTGTTTTTT. The encoded protein is CASSFGQGRSTGELFF.